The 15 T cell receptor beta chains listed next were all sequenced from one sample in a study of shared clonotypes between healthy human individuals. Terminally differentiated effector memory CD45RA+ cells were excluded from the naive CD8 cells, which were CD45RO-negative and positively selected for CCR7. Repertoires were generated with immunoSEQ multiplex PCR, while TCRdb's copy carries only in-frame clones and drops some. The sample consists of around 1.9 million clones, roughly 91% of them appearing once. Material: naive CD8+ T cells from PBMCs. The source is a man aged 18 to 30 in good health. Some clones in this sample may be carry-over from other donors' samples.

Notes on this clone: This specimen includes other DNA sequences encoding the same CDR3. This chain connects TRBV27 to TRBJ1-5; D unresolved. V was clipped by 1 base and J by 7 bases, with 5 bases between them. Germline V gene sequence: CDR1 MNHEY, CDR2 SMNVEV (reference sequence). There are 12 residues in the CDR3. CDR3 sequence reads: CASSLLGQPQHF. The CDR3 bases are TGTGCCAGCAGTTTATTGGGGCAGCCCCAGCATTTT.

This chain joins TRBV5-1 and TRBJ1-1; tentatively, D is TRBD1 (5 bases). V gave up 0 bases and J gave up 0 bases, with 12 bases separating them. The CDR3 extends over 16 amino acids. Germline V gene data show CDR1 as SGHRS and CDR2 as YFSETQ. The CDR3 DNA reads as TGCGCCAGCAGCTTGGCCGAGGTAGGGGTGAACACTGAAGCTTTCTTT. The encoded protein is CASSLAEVGVNTEAFF.

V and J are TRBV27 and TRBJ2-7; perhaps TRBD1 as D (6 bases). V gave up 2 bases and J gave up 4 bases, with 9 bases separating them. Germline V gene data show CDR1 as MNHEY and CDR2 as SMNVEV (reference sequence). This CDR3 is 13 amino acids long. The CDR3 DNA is TGTGCCAGCAGTTTAGACAGGTGGTACGAGCAGTACTTC. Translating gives CASSLDRWYEQYF.

This CDR3 is CASSMGEDRATTQYF. As DNA, the CDR3 is TGTGCCAGTAGTATGGGCGAAGACAGGGCAACGACCCAGTACTTC. This rearrangement joins TRBV19 to TRBJ2-5; 7 nucleotides match TRBD1. The CDR3 is 15 amino acids. The germline V gene encodes CDR1 LNHDA and CDR2 SQIVND (reference sequence). V gave up 3 bases and J gave up 7 bases; unmatched junction bases: 11.

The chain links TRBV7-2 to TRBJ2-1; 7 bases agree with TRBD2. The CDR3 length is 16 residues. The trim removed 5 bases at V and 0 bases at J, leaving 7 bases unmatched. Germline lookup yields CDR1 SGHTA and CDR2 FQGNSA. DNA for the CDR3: TGTGCCAGCAGCCGCTTGGGCGGGAGCTCCTACAATGAGCAGTTCTTC. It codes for CASSRLGGSSYNEQFF.

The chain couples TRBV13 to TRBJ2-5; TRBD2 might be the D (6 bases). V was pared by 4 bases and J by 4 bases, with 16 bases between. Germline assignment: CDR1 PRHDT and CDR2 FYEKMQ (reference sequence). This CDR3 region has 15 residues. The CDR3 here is CASSSGPPGGETQYF. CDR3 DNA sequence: TGTGCCAGCAGCTCCGGACCCCCCGGGGGAGAGACCCAGTACTTC.

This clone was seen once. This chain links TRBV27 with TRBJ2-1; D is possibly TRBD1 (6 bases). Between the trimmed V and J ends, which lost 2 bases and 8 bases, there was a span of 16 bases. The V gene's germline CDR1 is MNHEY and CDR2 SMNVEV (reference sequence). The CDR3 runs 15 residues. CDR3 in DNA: TGTGCCAGCAGTTTAGCGAGGACAGTCTTCCATGAGCAGTTCTTC. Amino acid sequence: CASSLARTVFHEQFF.

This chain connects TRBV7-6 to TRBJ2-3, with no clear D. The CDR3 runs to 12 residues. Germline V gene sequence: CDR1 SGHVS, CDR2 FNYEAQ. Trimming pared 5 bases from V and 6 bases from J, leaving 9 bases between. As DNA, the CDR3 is TGTGCCAGCAGCGCCGCGGAGGATACGCAGTATTTT. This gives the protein CASSAAEDTQYF.

CDR3 sequence reads: CASSLGTAYYGYTF. The CDR3 DNA reads as TGTGCCAGCAGCTTAGGGACTGCGTACTATGGCTACACCTTC. The rearrangement uses TRBV11-3 and TRBJ1-2; the D is unclear. This CDR3 spans 14 amino acids. Germline V gene sequence: CDR1 SGHNT, CDR2 YENEEA. V was pared by 1 base and J by 3 bases, with 9 bases between.

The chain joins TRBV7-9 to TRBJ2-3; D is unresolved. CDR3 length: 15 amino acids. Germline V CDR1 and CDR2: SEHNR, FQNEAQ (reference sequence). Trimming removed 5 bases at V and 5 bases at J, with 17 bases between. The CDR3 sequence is CASSPAPVARDTQYF. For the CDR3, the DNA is TGTGCCAGCAGCCCCGCCCCAGTGGCTAGAGATACGCAGTATTTT.

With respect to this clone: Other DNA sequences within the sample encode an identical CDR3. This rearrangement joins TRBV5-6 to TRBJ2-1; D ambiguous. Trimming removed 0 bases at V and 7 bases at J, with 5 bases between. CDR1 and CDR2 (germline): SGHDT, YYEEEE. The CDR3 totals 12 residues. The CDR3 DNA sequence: TGTGCCAGCAGCTTGGATGATAATGAGCAGTTCTTC. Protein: CASSLDDNEQFF.

CDR3 DNA sequence: TGTGCCAGCAGCTTATCTAGCGGGAGAATCTACGAGCAGTACTTC. Translating it yields CASSLSSGRIYEQYF. The V gene is TRBV11-2, the J gene TRBJ2-7, with 10 nucleotides matching TRBD2. The CDR3 consists of 15 residues. V lost 2 bases, J lost 3 bases, and 4 bases stayed unmatched. Germline V lookup: CDR1 SGHAT, CDR2 FQNNGV. Using reference TRBV11-2 and TRBJ2-7 for the parts outside the CDR3, the full variable domain is EAGVAQSPRYKIIEKRQSVAFWCNPISGHATLYWYQQILGQGPKLLIQFQNNGVVDDSQLPKDRFSAERLKGVDSTLKIQPAKLEDSAVYLCASSLSSGRIYEQYFGPGTRLTVT.

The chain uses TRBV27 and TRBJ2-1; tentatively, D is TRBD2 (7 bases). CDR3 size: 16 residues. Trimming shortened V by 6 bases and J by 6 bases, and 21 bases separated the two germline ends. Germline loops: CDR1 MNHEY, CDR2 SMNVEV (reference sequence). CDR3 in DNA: TGTGCCAGCAGCCAAGGGGGGGACTGGATTGTCAATGAGCAGTTCTTC. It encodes CASSQGGDWIVNEQFF.

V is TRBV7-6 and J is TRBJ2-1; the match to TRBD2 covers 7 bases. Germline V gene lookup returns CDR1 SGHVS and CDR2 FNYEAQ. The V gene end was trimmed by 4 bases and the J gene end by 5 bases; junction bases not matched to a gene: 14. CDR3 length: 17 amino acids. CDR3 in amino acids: CASSSLVAGGGDNEQFF. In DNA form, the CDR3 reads TGTGCCAGCAGCTCTCTCGTGGCTGGCGGGGGAGACAATGAGCAGTTCTTC.

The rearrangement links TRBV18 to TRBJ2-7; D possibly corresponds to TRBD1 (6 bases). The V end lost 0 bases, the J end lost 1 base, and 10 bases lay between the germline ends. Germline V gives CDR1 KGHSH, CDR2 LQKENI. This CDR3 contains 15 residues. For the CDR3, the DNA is TGTGCCAGCTCACCACCGGACAGTCGATCCTACGAGCAGTACTTC. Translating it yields CASSPPDSRSYEQYF.